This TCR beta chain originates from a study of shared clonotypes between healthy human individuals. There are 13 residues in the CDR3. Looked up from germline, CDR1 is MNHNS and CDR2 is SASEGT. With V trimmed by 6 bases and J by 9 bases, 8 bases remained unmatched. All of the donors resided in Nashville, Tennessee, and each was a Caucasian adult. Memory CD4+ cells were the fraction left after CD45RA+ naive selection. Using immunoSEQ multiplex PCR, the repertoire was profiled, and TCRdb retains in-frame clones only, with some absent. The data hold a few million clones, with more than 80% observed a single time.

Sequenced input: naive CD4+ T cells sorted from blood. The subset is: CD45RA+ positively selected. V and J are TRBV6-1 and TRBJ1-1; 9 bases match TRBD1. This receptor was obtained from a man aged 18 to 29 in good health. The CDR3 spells CASRDRGLFKAFF. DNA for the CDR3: TGTGCCAGCAGGGACAGGGGCTTGTTTAAAGCTTTCTTT.